One sample yielded the 5 T cell receptor beta chains listed below, sequenced in a study of T cells after yellow fever vaccination. In TCRdb, the 5' RACE reads were re-called with MiXCR into one record per CDR3 protein. The sample lists 200,000 to 300,000 distinct CDR3 sequences; roughly 4% were seen once. The sequences come from PBMCs, collected 15 days after the yellow fever booster vaccination. Every receptor here comes from a man aged 18-30 years who received the YFV17D yellow fever vaccine.

At least ten counts were recorded for this clonotype. The rearrangement uses TRBV20-1 and TRBJ2-5; D is tentatively TRBD1 or TRBD2 (5 bases each). The CDR3 is 15 residues long. The V end lost 5 bases, the J end lost 1 base, and 17 bases lay between the germline ends. Looked up from germline, CDR1 is DFQATT and CDR2 is SNEGSKA (reference sequence). The CDR3 DNA reads TGCAGTGCTCTAACAACTGCAGGGACCCAAGAGACCCAGTACTTC. This sequence encodes CSALTTAGTQETQYF.

The sample holds many counts of this clonotype. V is TRBV4-2 and J is TRBJ2-7; D unresolved. The CDR3 has 12 residues. CDR1 and CDR2 from the germline V gene are LGHNA and YNFKEQ. Trimming removed 5 bases from V and 5 bases from J, with 10 bases in between. The DNA for the CDR3 is TGTGCCAGCAGCTCCGAGTCGGACGAGCAGTACTTC. It codes for CASSSESDEQYF.

This clonotype was seen at least ten times. The chain joins TRBV29-1 to TRBJ2-2; D not certain. Per the germline V gene, CDR1 is SQVTM and CDR2 is ANQGSEA. This CDR3 region has 16 residues. The V gene lost 5 bases and the J gene lost 1 base, with 17 bases spanning the gap. DNA of the CDR3: TGCAGCGTTTCCGGAACATATGCGAAGAACACCGGGGAGCTGTTTTTT. It specifies CSVSGTYAKNTGELFF.

This clonotype was counted many times. The genes are TRBV9 and TRBJ2-1; D unclear. CDR1 and CDR2 from the germline V gene are SGDLS and YYNGEE. The CDR3 totals 16 residues. Trimming took 0 bases from V and 0 from J, leaving 10 bases between them. The CDR3 region has the DNA TGTGCCAGCAGCGTAGCGGCGGCCGGCTCCTACAATGAGCAGTTCTTC. This codes for CASSVAAAGSYNEQFF.

This clonotype was seen repeatedly, ten times or more. The chain recombines TRBV28 with TRBJ2-1; D might be TRBD1 (6 bases). V lost 4 bases and J 8 bases, leaving 9 bases between the germline ends. This CDR3 is 12 amino acids long. The germline CDR1 and CDR2 sequences are MDHEN and SYDVKM. DNA of the CDR3: TGTGCCAGCAGTTACAGGGTCGATGAGCAGTTCTTC. Protein: CASSYRVDEQFF.